This is a list of T cell receptor beta chains from one sample in a study of T cell responses to AZD1222 COVID-19 vaccine. TCRdb keeps only in-frame clones here, not all; method: immunoSEQ multiplex PCR. The sample contains approximately 97,000 clones, more than 85% of which appear only once. This specimen consisted of peripheral blood, obtained on day 0 of AZD1222 vaccination. These receptors were collected from an adult in good health. Each CDR3 is given with its conserved first and last residue. Each record gives: V gene, clone size, J gene, D gene, CDR3 DNA, CDR3 protein. The D gene is left open where the match is weak. Clone size appears in some rows only: once, few, many, or a class for an expanded clone.

>TRBV3-1/TRBV3-2|NA|TRBJ1-4|NA
TGTGCCAGCAGCTCAAACTACCAGGGGGAAAAACTGTTTTTT
CASSSNYQGEKLFF
>TRBV4-2|NA|TRBJ1-2|NA
TGTGCCAGCAGCCAACCTGACCTATATGGCTACACCTTC
CASSQPDLYGYTF
>TRBV6-5|NA|TRBJ1-1|TRBD1
TGTGCCAGCAGGCAGGGGGCACCTTACACTGAAGCTTTCTTT
CASRQGAPYTEAFF
>TRBV11-2|NA|TRBJ2-2|NA
TGTGCCAGCAGCTTAGGGTCTGCAGCCGGGGAGCTGTTTTTT
CASSLGSAAGELFF
>TRBV19|NA|TRBJ2-7|TRBD1
TGTGCCAGTAGTCGGACAGGGGCCGAGCAGTACTTC
CASSRTGAEQYF
>TRBV15|NA|TRBJ2-7|NA
TGTGCCACCAGCAGGTGGGGGAGCTACGAGCAGTACTTC
CATSRWGSYEQYF
>TRBV4-3|NA|TRBJ1-2|TRBD1
TGCGCCAGCAGCCAAGAGGCACAGGGGAACTATGGCTACACCTTC
CASSQEAQGNYGYTF
>TRBV28|NA|TRBJ2-7|TRBD2
TGTGCCAGCAATCTTAGCGGGAGACCCTACGAGCAGTACTTC
CASNLSGRPYEQYF
>TRBV28|once|TRBJ2-2|TRBD1
TGTGCCAGCACCAAGGGGCTAGGCAGGGGGAGGGAGCTGTTTTTT
CASTKGLGRGRELFF
>TRBV28|once|TRBJ2-1|TRBD2
TGTGCCAGCAGCTCCACCCTAGCGGGGGCGTACAATGAGCAGTTCTTC
CASSSTLAGAYNEQFF
>TRBV6-5|NA|TRBJ2-2|NA
TGTGCCAGCAGTTCACGGGACCGGGCGGTCACCGGGGAGCTGTTTTTT
CASSSRDRAVTGELFF
>TRBV30|NA|TRBJ2-2|TRBD2
TGTGCCTCCCGGCGGGCGGGAGGGGGCACCGGGGAGCTGTTTTTT
CASRRAGGGTGELFF
>TRBV19|NA|TRBJ2-1|TRBD2
TGTGCCAGTTGGGGAGGGAACAATGAGCAGTTCTTC
CASWGGNNEQFF
>TRBV28|NA|TRBJ2-7|NA
TGTGCCAGCAGTCACGCCTACGAGCAGTACTTC
CASSHAYEQYF
>TRBV28|NA|TRBJ1-2|TRBD1
TGTGCCAGCAGTTTAGGTCGTAGTTGGGGCAGGGGGGAAAGAGAATATGGCTACACCTTC
CASSLGRSWGRGEREYGYTF
>TRBV2|once|TRBJ2-2|NA
TGTGCCAGCAGTCCGGGGGGGACAGTTGGGACCGGGGAGCTGTTTTTT
CASSPGGTVGTGELFF
>TRBV28|NA|TRBJ1-2|NA
TGTGCCAGCAGTCCGGAATTCGGCTACACCTTC
CASSPEFGYTF
>TRBV7-8|NA|TRBJ2-2|TRBD2
TGTGCCAGCACCGGGGGGAGCACCGGGGAGCTGTTTTTT
CASTGGSTGELFF
>TRBV5-1|NA|TRBJ2-5|TRBD2
TGCGCCAGCAGCTTGGGAGGGCGGGGGGGCCAAGAGACCCAGTACTTC
CASSLGGRGGQETQYF
>TRBV27|NA|TRBJ2-6|NA
TGTGCCAGCAGTTCACCGGGACCCAACGTCCTGACTTTC
CASSSPGPNVLTF
>TRBV14|NA|TRBJ1-1|TRBD1
TGTGCCAGCAGCCAAACCCTGACCGACAGGGCGGCTTTCTTT
CASSQTLTDRAAFF
>TRBV2|NA|TRBJ2-7|TRBD1
TGTGCCAGCACCCGGGACAGGGGGTTTGAGCAGTACTTC
CASTRDRGFEQYF
>TRBV7-9|NA|TRBJ2-7|NA
TGTGCCAGCAGCTTAGATGCCAGTACCTACGAGCAGTACTTC
CASSLDASTYEQYF
>TRBV6-1|NA|TRBJ1-5|NA
TGTGCCAGCAGTGACAGACGCAATCAGCCCCAGCATTTT
CASSDRRNQPQHF
>TRBV28|once|TRBJ1-1|NA
TGTGCCAGCAGTTTACCACAGAACACTGAAGCTTTCTTT
CASSLPQNTEAFF
>TRBV7-3|NA|TRBJ2-5|NA
TGTGCCAGCAGCTTAGGGTTAAGTTTCCAAGAGACCCAGTACTTC
CASSLGLSFQETQYF
>TRBV27|NA|TRBJ2-2|NA
TGTGCCAGCAGTTTATGGGACACCGGGGAGCTGTTTTTT
CASSLWDTGELFF
>TRBV7-3|NA|TRBJ2-2|TRBD1
TGTGCCAGCAGACGGACAGGGGCCGGGGAGCTGTTTTTT
CASRRTGAGELFF
>TRBV2|once|TRBJ2-7|NA
TGTGCCAGCAGTGGGACAGATAATGCCTACGAGCAGTACTTC
CASSGTDNAYEQYF
>TRBV7-3|NA|TRBJ1-6|NA
TGTGCCAGCAGCTTAATAGGGAGCGGTTCACCCCTCCACTTT
CASSLIGSGSPLHF
>TRBV29-1|NA|TRBJ2-3|NA
TGCAGCGTTGAACTCTCTCTGTCCGGCACAGATACGCAGTATTTT
CSVELSLSGTDTQYF
>TRBV19|NA|TRBJ2-5|NA
TGTGCCAGTAGTATGGCGTGGGGGGCCCCACAAGAGACCCAGTACTTC
CASSMAWGAPQETQYF
>TRBV9|NA|TRBJ1-1|NA
TGTGCCAGCAGCGTAGCCGAGGGACAACTGAACACTGAAGCTTTCTTT
CASSVAEGQLNTEAFF
>TRBV5-1|NA|TRBJ2-7|NA
TGCGCCAGCAGCTTCGTAGGGGGCTACGAGCAGTACTTC
CASSFVGGYEQYF